These 6 T cell receptor beta chains were sequenced from one sample in a study of prognosis after radiotherapy for stage I lung cancer. Starting from genomic DNA, TCR beta CDR3 was amplified through two-round multiplex PCR. Primers specific to each TRBV and TRBJ gene drove first-round PCR. Each CDR3 protein gets one entry after TCRdb re-called the multiplex PCR reads with MiXCR. The data show about 21,000 distinct CDR3 sequences, 43% seen once. Sample: PBMCs, taken before or after stereotactic body radiation therapy (not recorded which). These receptors were obtained from a donor over 45 with non-small cell lung cancer.

This clonotype was counted a few times. Since a much larger clone is just one base distant, this may be a read error. The chain couples TRBV6-2 or TRBV6-3 to TRBJ2-1; TRBD2 might be the D (6 bases). Germline values: CDR1 MNHEY, CDR2 SVGEGT. This CDR3 contains 16 residues. Trimming stripped 6 bases from V and 4 bases from J, with 19 bases between. As DNA, the CDR3 is TGTGCCAGCAGCTCCCCGGTGGGGGAGGCATACAATGAGCAGTTCTTC. Translating gives CASSSPVGEAYNEQFF.

Concerning this clonotype: The junction departs from the called germline gene at one end, perhaps through a read error. The chain combines TRBV11-3 with TRBJ2-7; tentatively, D is TRBD2 (6 bases). In germline, CDR1 is SGHNT, CDR2 YENEEA. The CDR3 is 15 residues long. The CDR3 loop is CAGSAGFEISYEHYF. The CDR3 coding sequence is TGTGCCGGCAGTGCGGGGTTTGAGATCTCCTACGAGCATTACTTC.

The rearrangement links TRBV11-3 to TRBJ1-6; a weak D match, TRBD1 (5 bases). Germline CDR1 SGHNT, CDR2 YENEEA. This CDR3 spans 14 amino acids. V was shortened by 4 bases and J by 6 bases, with 10 bases between the two germline ends. CDR3 nucleotides: TGTGCCAGCAGCTACCGGGACGGTAATTCACCCCTCCACTTT. Protein: CASSYRDGNSPLHF.

This clonotype was picked up a small number of times. The chain recombines TRBV4-1 with TRBJ2-2, with 10 bases lining up with TRBD1. This CDR3 is 14 amino acids long. CDR1 is MGHRA and CDR2 is YSYEKL in the germline V gene. Losses at the gene ends were 8 bases for V and 4 bases for J; bases not matched to a gene: 4. This chain's CDR3 is CASQGDRGTGELFF. The CDR3 DNA follows: TGCGCCAGCCAGGGGGACAGGGGCACCGGGGAGCTGTTTTTT.

The chain uses TRBV20-1 and TRBJ1-6; D is unclear. The V end was cut by 3 bases, the J end by 3 bases, with 12 bases between. The CDR3 is 15 amino acids. The germline gives CDR1 DFQATT, CDR2 SNEGSKA (reference sequence). The CDR3 coding sequence is TGCAGTGCTAGTCCCCTCGGAGACTATAATTCACCCCTCCACTTT. It translates to CSASPLGDYNSPLHF.

This clonotype was seen many times. V and J are TRBV18 and TRBJ2-1; D may be TRBD1 (7 bases). CDR1 KGHSH and CDR2 LQKENI come from the germline V gene. The CDR3 runs 18 residues. V lost 1 base and J lost 6, with 22 bases in between. The CDR3 coding sequence is TGTGCCAGCTCACCACTCTCTATCGGACAGGTGGGGGGCAATGAGCAGTTCTTC. Translating it yields CASSPLSIGQVGGNEQFF.